One and the same sample provided the 4 T cell receptor beta chains below, sequenced in a study of blood T cell repertoires in COVID-19. Produced via immunoSEQ multiplex PCR; TCRdb's table is partial and in-frame only. The sample carries about 74,000 clones, about 90% recorded once. The sequencing input was peripheral blood. These receptors originate from a woman of 80 years or more with active or convalescent COVID-19.

This chain connects TRBV9 to TRBJ2-1, with D uncertain. Trimming took 0 bases from V and 7 from J, leaving 14 bases between them. The length of the CDR3 is 15 residues. Looked up from germline, CDR1 is SGDLS and CDR2 is YYNGEE. The CDR3 here is CASSVVPKPPNEQFF. In nucleotides, the CDR3 is TGTGCCAGCAGCGTAGTTCCAAAGCCGCCAAATGAGCAGTTCTTC.

The chain uses TRBV6-4 and TRBJ1-2; the match to TRBD1 covers 9 bases. Unmatched junction bases numbered 2, after V lost 4 bases and J lost 2 bases. The germline gives CDR1 MRHNA, CDR2 SNTAGT. This CDR3 is 14 amino acids long. This CDR3 reads CASSVDRGNYGYTF. In DNA, the CDR3 is TGTGCCAGCAGTGTTGACAGGGGGAACTATGGCTACACCTTC.

V is TRBV18 and J is TRBJ1-4; D call uncertain. V was shortened by 1 base and J by 8 bases, with 14 bases between the two germline ends. CDR3 length equals 15 residues. The germline V gene encodes CDR1 KGHSH and CDR2 LQKENI. CDR3 region: CASSPRSGPREKLFF. The CDR3 DNA reads TGTGCCAGCTCACCACGGTCTGGGCCTCGGGAAAAACTGTTTTTT.

The chain has TRBV15 and TRBJ1-3, with a possible D match to TRBD1 (5 bases). The CDR3 runs 16 residues. V lost 0 bases and J 3 bases, leaving 12 bases between the germline ends. Germline V gene sequence: CDR1 LNHNV, CDR2 YYDKDF (reference sequence). CDR3 region: CATSRDLGGIGNTIYF. CDR3 nucleotide sequence: TGTGCCACCAGCAGAGATTTGGGGGGAATTGGAAACACCATATATTTT.